One and the same sample provided the 28 T cell receptor beta chains below, sequenced in a study of Ad26.COV2.S vaccination and SARS-CoV-2 variants. Here immunoSEQ multiplex PCR was the method, and the copy in TCRdb shows in-frame clones only, minus some. The table lists 320,000 or so clones, 75% to 90% of them singletons, with 4.5% to 5.5% in the top ten. The treatment: around 19 received Ad26.COV2.S at low or high dose, single or two shots; about 5 received placebo; per-sample allocation not given. At day 63 after the first vaccine or placebo injection, samples were drawn. The starting material was peripheral blood, obtained in a trial of Ad26.COV2.S vaccine versus placebo. The origin of the receptors is a person aged 18-65 years who received the Ad26.COV2.S COVID-19 vaccine or a placebo.

V is TRBV7-3 and J is TRBJ2-1; possibly TRBD2 for D (6 bases). Trimming removed 6 bases from V and 9 bases from J, with 21 bases in between. In germline, CDR1 is SGHTA, CDR2 FQGTGA. The CDR3 length is 15 residues. CDR3 protein: CASRGVTSKSGEQFF. The CDR3 DNA sequence: TGTGCCAGCAGGGGGGTAACTAGCAAATCGGGTGAGCAGTTCTTC.

V and J are TRBV18 and TRBJ2-3; D is uncertain. Trimming took off 6 bases at V and 13 bases at J, with 14 bases between the two ends. The CDR3 contains 11 residues. CDR1 and CDR2 from the germline V gene are KGHSH and LQKENI. Here the CDR3 DNA reads TGTGCCAGCTCGCCCTTGACAAAGGAGTATTTT. Translating gives CASSPLTKEYF.

This clone occurred once. J is TRBJ2-7 and V is TRBV18, with 7 bases fitting TRBD1. V trimming: 0 bases; J trimming: 6 bases; junction bases outside the gene matches: 8. The germline CDR1 and CDR2 sequences are KGHSH and LQKENI. The CDR3 consists of 15 residues. CDR3 sequence (DNA): TGTGCCAGCTCACCACCGGGGACAGCCATGGCCGAGCAGTACTTC. It codes for CASSPPGTAMAEQYF. The entire variable domain, with the rest obtained from reference TRBV18 and TRBJ2-7, is as follows: NAGVMQNPRHLVRRRGQEARLRCSPMKGHSHVYWYRQLPEEGLKFMVYLQKENIIDESGMPKERFSAEFPKEGPSILRIQQVVRGDSAAYFCASSPPGTAMAEQYFGPGTRLTVT.

This clone was counted once. The rearrangement uses TRBV7-2 and TRBJ1-5, with 10 nucleotides matching TRBD1. This CDR3 comprises 16 residues. Per germline, CDR1 SGHTA and CDR2 FQGNSA. J was trimmed by 3 bases and V by 4 bases; bases with no gene match: 6. In DNA form, the CDR3 reads TGTGCCAGCAGCTCCGGACAGGGGGATTACAATCAGCCCCAGCATTTT. Translation gives CASSSGQGDYNQPQHF.

This chain connects TRBV18 to TRBJ1-2; 8 positions match TRBD1. The trim removed 0 bases at V and 7 bases at J, leaving 7 bases unmatched. Looked up from germline, CDR1 is KGHSH and CDR2 is LQKENI. The CDR3 loop spans 15 amino acids. The CDR3 sequence is CASSPPTGEDGGYTF. CDR3 coding DNA: TGTGCCAGCTCACCACCGACAGGGGAGGATGGTGGCTACACCTTC.

The chain links TRBV6-2 or TRBV6-3 to TRBJ2-7, with D uncertain. The CDR3 contains 13 residues. CDR1 is MNHEY and CDR2 is SVGEGT in the germline V gene. The V end lost 2 bases, the J end lost 6 bases, and 11 bases lay between the germline ends. This CDR3 is CASSYRSGFEQYF. The CDR3, as DNA: TGTGCCAGCAGTTACCGGTCCGGATTCGAGCAGTACTTC.

V is TRBV3-1 (or the pseudogene TRBV3-2) and J is TRBJ1-6; D may be TRBD1 (5 bases). The germline V gene has CDR1 LGHDT and CDR2 YNNKEL (reference sequence). V was pared by 10 bases and J by 7 bases, with 11 bases between. This CDR3 contains 12 residues. The CDR3 region is CAIGRGNSPLHF. The CDR3 DNA follows: TGTGCCATCGGGCGGGGGAATTCACCCCTCCACTTT.

Only one count was recorded for this clone. J is TRBJ2-7 and V is TRBV19, with D perhaps being TRBD1 or TRBD2 (7 bases each). The CDR3 is 14 residues long. Trimming took off 7 bases at V and 5 bases at J, with 18 bases between the two ends. Germline CDR1 and CDR2: LNHDA and SQIVND (reference sequence). This chain's CDR3 is CASNRGDSNNEQYF. The CDR3 DNA reads as TGTGCCAGTAACCGGGGGGACAGTAACAACGAGCAGTACTTC.

This chain links TRBV3-1 (or the pseudogene TRBV3-2) with TRBJ2-7; 8 bases agree with TRBD1. The CDR3 consists of 14 residues. V trimming: 1 base; J trimming: 8 bases; junction bases outside the gene matches: 7. CDR1 LGHDT and CDR2 YNNKEL come from the germline V gene (reference sequence). The CDR3 protein is CASSQVTGTGKQYF. CDR3 nucleotides: TGTGCCAGCAGCCAAGTCACCGGGACAGGCAAGCAGTACTTC.

The chain couples TRBV7-8 to TRBJ2-5; 12 nucleotides line up with TRBD2. The CDR3 contains 16 residues. The germline V gene has CDR1 SGHVS and CDR2 FQNEAQ. V lost 4 bases, J lost 5 bases, and 8 bases stayed unmatched. CDR3 DNA: TGTGCCAGCAGCTCCCGACTAGCGGGAGTAGAGGAGACCCAGTACTTC. It codes for CASSSRLAGVEETQYF.

The chain combines TRBV7-3 with TRBJ2-1, with 7 bases identical to TRBD2. CDR1 is SGHTA and CDR2 is FQGTGA in the germline V gene. The V gene end was trimmed by 1 base and the J gene end by 8 bases; junction bases not matched to a gene: 8. The CDR3 contains 15 residues. Here the CDR3 reads CASSLKGRALDEQFF. In DNA, the CDR3 is TGTGCCAGCAGCTTAAAGGGGAGGGCCTTGGATGAGCAGTTCTTC.

The chain couples TRBV11-2 to TRBJ2-2, with 8 bases fitting TRBD1. V trimming: 1 base; J trimming: 8 bases; junction bases outside the gene matches: 12. This CDR3 is 17 amino acids long. Germline CDR1 is SGHAT and CDR2 is FQNNGV. The CDR3 DNA reads TGTGCCAGCAGCTTAGGGGGAGGTGACAGGGGAACGGGGGAGCTGTTTTTT. It codes for CASSLGGGDRGTGELFF.

The CDR3 reads CASSPPTPATNEKLFF. The CDR3 DNA reads TGTGCCAGCTCACCACCTACCCCAGCAACTAATGAAAAACTGTTTTTT. The J gene is TRBJ1-4, the V gene TRBV18; D not resolved. Trimming removed 0 bases from V and 0 bases from J, with 8 bases in between. The CDR3 loop spans 16 amino acids. CDR1 KGHSH and CDR2 LQKENI come from the germline V gene.

The table lists this clone with a count of one. The V and J genes are TRBV29-1 and TRBJ1-1; D gene ambiguous. This CDR3 region has 13 residues. Between the trimmed V and J ends, which lost 2 bases and 7 bases, there was a span of 14 bases. CDR1 is SQVTM and CDR2 is ANQGSEA in the germline V gene. As DNA, the CDR3 is TGCAGCGTTGAAAACTGGAATGAGGGTGAAGCTTTCTTT. Its translation: CSVENWNEGEAFF.

V usage is TRBV12-3 or TRBV12-4 and J usage is TRBJ1-1; D might be TRBD1 (6 bases). The CDR3 spans 11 residues. Trimming removed 3 bases from V and 12 bases from J, with 11 bases in between. CDR3 DNA sequence: TGTGCCAGCAGTTTGGGGGCACGGCCTTTCTTT. Amino acids: CASSLGARPFF.

The chain has TRBV27 and TRBJ1-3; tentatively, D is TRBD1 (6 bases). V dropped 1 base and J dropped 4 bases, with 17 bases sitting between them. Germline V gene data show CDR1 as MNHEY and CDR2 as SMNVEV (reference sequence). The CDR3 extends over 17 amino acids. In nucleotides, the CDR3 is TGTGCCAGCAGTTTATGGGGGGGCCGGGGGTCCGGAAACACCATATATTTT. Its translation is CASSLWGGRGSGNTIYF.

The V and J genes are TRBV29-1 and TRBJ2-2; TRBD2 matches at 7 bases. CDR3 length: 13 amino acids. With 4 bases clipped from V and 4 bases from J, the junction kept 3 bases outside the gene matches. The germline gives CDR1 SQVTM, CDR2 ANQGSEA. CDR3 residues: CSVAGGITGELFF. CDR3 coding DNA: TGCAGCGTTGCCGGGGGGATCACCGGGGAGCTGTTTTTT.

The V and J genes are TRBV7-2 and TRBJ1-2; no clear D gene. V lost 1 base and J lost 4, with 10 bases in between. In germline, CDR1 is SGHTA, CDR2 FQGNSA. The CDR3 consists of 14 residues. The CDR3 bases are TGTGCCAGCAGCTTAGAATCCCGCAGCTATGGCTACACCTTC. Protein product: CASSLESRSYGYTF.

The rearrangement links TRBV6-6 to TRBJ2-7; tentative D call: TRBD2 (7 bases). CDR1 MNHNY and CDR2 SVGAGI come from the germline V gene (reference sequence). This CDR3 comprises 15 residues. The V and J ends lost 6 bases and 0 bases respectively, with 15 bases between them. CDR3 amino acids: CASRSQGLSSYEQYF. The CDR3 DNA reads as TGTGCCAGCAGATCACAGGGACTAAGCTCCTACGAGCAGTACTTC.

The rearrangement uses TRBV6-1 and TRBJ1-2; 9 bases are shared with TRBD1. With 0 bases clipped from V and 4 bases from J, the junction kept 12 bases outside the gene matches. The CDR3 is made up of 18 amino acids. Germline CDR1 is MNHNS and CDR2 is SASEGT. CDR3: CASSEALLLTGGSYGYTF. The CDR3 coding sequence is TGTGCCAGCAGTGAAGCGCTCCTTCTGACAGGGGGTTCCTATGGCTACACCTTC.

This clone showed up just a few times. The rearrangement uses TRBV29-1 and TRBJ1-1; D not certain. The CDR3 loop spans 13 amino acids. V was clipped by 5 bases and J by 0 bases, with 10 bases between them. Germline-derived CDR1 and CDR2 are SQVTM and ANQGSEA. Written as DNA, the CDR3 is TGCAGCGTTTATCGTATTATGAACACTGAAGCTTTCTTT. Translating gives CSVYRIMNTEAFF.

CDR3 DNA sequence: TGCAGTCCACAGTGGGGCAATGAGCAGTTCTTC. It encodes CSPQWGNEQFF. The chain has TRBV20-1 and TRBJ2-1, with unresolved D. V was trimmed by 8 bases and J by 6 bases, leaving 11 bases between them. The CDR3 spans 11 residues. Germline CDR1 and CDR2: DFQATT and SNEGSKA (reference sequence).

The chain joins TRBV18 to TRBJ1-5, with D possibly TRBD1 on 5 matching bases. The V and J ends lost 6 bases and 0 bases respectively, with 12 bases between them. Germline V gene lookup returns CDR1 KGHSH and CDR2 LQKENI. CDR3 length equals 15 residues. The chain's CDR3 is CASSLTVNSNQPQHF. DNA of the CDR3: TGTGCCAGCTCCTTGACAGTCAATAGCAATCAGCCCCAGCATTTT.

The genes are TRBV7-2 and TRBJ2-1; D may correspond to TRBD1 or TRBD2 (6 bases each). The CDR3 loop spans 14 amino acids. Trimming pared 2 bases from V and 7 bases from J, leaving 12 bases between. Germline V gene data show CDR1 as SGHTA and CDR2 as FQGNSA. The CDR3 sequence is CASSLWGAGNEQFF. The DNA of the CDR3 is TGTGCCAGCAGCTTATGGGGGGCGGGAAATGAGCAGTTCTTC.

This chain joins TRBV29-1 and TRBJ1-5; 7 bases are a match to TRBD1. The CDR3 contains 13 residues. Germline assignment: CDR1 SQVTM and CDR2 ANQGSEA. J was trimmed by 3 bases and V by 4 bases; bases with no gene match: 3. This chain's CDR3 is CSVATGINQPQHF. The CDR3 region has the DNA TGCAGCGTTGCGACAGGGATCAATCAGCCCCAGCATTTT.

The rearrangement links TRBV5-1 to TRBJ1-5; D is perhaps TRBD1 (6 bases). The CDR3 sequence is 18 residues long. V shed 4 bases and J shed 2 bases, with 22 bases lying between them. Germline lookup yields CDR1 SGHRS and CDR2 YFSETQ. The CDR3 sequence is CASSPGGGGGSGNQPQHF. The CDR3 nucleotides read TGCGCCAGCAGCCCGGGAGGCGGGGGCGGGTCGGGCAATCAGCCCCAGCATTTT.

The chain joins TRBV2 to TRBJ2-7; TRBD2 aligns across 8 bases. CDR1 is SNHLY and CDR2 is FYNNEI in the germline V gene. The CDR3 loop spans 17 amino acids. V was clipped by 2 bases and J by 3 bases; unmatched bases: 12. The CDR3, as DNA: TGTGCCAGCAGTGAAAGCAGTAGCGGGGTCCCCCTCTACGAGCAGTACTTC. As protein: CASSESSSGVPLYEQYF.

The chain has TRBV7-9 and TRBJ1-2, with TRBD1 identical over 7 bases. After removal of 6 bases from V and 3 bases from J, the junction contained 4 bases not matched to a gene. CDR3 length: 13 residues. Germline CDR1 reads SEHNR; CDR2 reads FQNEAQ (reference sequence). For the CDR3, the DNA is TGTGCCAGCAGGAGGGGGCGCGACTATGGCTACACCTTC. This translates into CASRRGRDYGYTF. Using reference TRBV7-9 and TRBJ1-2 for the parts outside the CDR3, the full variable domain is DTGVSQNPRHKITKRGQNVTFRCDPISEHNRLYWYRQTLGQGPEFLTYFQNEAQLEKSRLLSDRFSAERPKGSFSTLEIQRTEQGDSAMYLCASRRGRDYGYTFGSGTRLTVV.